This TCR beta chain was found in a study of T cell clones after liver transplantation. Whole-study context: Post-transplant blood was tracked for graft-donor-reactive T cell clones identified in a pre-transplant mixed lymphocyte reaction. Standard immunosuppression, with no induction, continued until 12-24 months after transplant. Third-party-reactive TCRbeta sequences from pre-transplant mixed lymphocyte reactions served as antigen-independent comparators.

CDR3 length equals 14 residues. Deletions cut 3 bases from V and 3 bases from J, with 11 bases between. Germline CDR1 and CDR2: SEHNR and FQNEAQ (reference sequence). Profiled with immunoSEQ multiplex PCR; TCRdb holds only in-frame clones, not every one. This repertoire shows about 15,000 clones, approximately 81% found once; its top ten account for 28%. This clone showed up just a few times. The chain has TRBV7-9 and TRBJ2-5; tentative D call: TRBD2 (5 bases). The sample here was CD8+ T cells from blood, taken around 44 months after liver transplant. The sequence derives from a human patient who received a liver transplant. Part of the T cell pool may stem from the graft donor. CDR3 sequence reads: CASSFNDGKETQYF. The CDR3 bases are TGTGCCAGCAGCTTCAACGACGGGAAAGAGACCCAGTACTTC.